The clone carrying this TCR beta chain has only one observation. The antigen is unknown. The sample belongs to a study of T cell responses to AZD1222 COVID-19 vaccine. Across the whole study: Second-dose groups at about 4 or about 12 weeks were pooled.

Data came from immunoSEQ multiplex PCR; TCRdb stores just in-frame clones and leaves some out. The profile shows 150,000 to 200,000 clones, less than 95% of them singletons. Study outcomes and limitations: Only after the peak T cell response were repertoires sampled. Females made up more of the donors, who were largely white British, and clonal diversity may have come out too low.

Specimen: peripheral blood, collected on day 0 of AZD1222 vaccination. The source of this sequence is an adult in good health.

This chain's CDR3 is CASSPDPDLGKLFF. DNA for the CDR3: TGCGCCAGCAGCCCGGACCCAGACCTGGGAAAACTGTTTTTT. The chain links TRBV5-1 to TRBJ1-4; D uncertain. Trimming left V 4 bases short and J 10 bases short, with 17 bases between. Germline CDR1 is SGHRS and CDR2 is YFSETQ. The CDR3 is made up of 14 amino acids.